This TCR beta chain emerged from a study of blood T cell repertoires in COVID-19. Sequenced by immunoSEQ multiplex PCR; TCRdb stores in-frame clones only, minus some. Among roughly 360,000 clones listed, about 87% were seen once. The CDR3 runs 16 residues. The V gene end was trimmed by 4 bases and the J gene end by 4 bases; junction bases not matched to a gene: 10. Germline CDR1 and CDR2: SGHDT and YYEEEE. J is TRBJ2-7 and V is TRBV5-6, with 11 bases matching TRBD1. This receptor was obtained from a man aged 25 to 40 who had recovered from COVID-19. Sequencing input: PBMCs or T cells enriched from blood (not recorded which). The CDR3, as DNA: TGTGCCAGCAGCCTAGGACAGGGGGCGATTGAGTACGAGCAGTACTTC. This codes for CASSLGQGAIEYEQYF.